The sequence of this T cell receptor beta chain was determined in a study of early stage breast cancer tumors. Study background: Most invasive tumors, twelve of 16, were ER+/PR+/HER2-. Among around 12 ER+/PR+/HER2- tumors, eight were ductal, four lobular. Overall study results and limits: In about 90% of the 16 patients, blood comparison separated tumor from normal breast. Most shared enriched TCRB sequences were commonly generated ones.

Generated by immunoSEQ multiplex PCR, the TCRdb table keeps only in-frame clones and is missing some. The data show approximately 54,000 clones, roughly 78% seen once. Comment on this clone: As yet, its antigen is unknown.

CDR3 length equals 13 residues. Trimming took 2 bases from V and 4 from J, leaving 9 bases between them. The germline CDR1 and CDR2 sequences are SGHVS and FQNEAQ. The source of this sequence is a person in their 40s with breast cancer. The sample taken for sequencing was blood. This chain uses TRBV7-8 with TRBJ2-7; no clear D gene. CDR3: CASSLSADYEQYF. CDR3 nucleotide sequence: TGTGCCAGCAGCTTATCGGCCGATTACGAGCAGTACTTC.